These 21 T cell receptor beta chains were sequenced from one sample in a study of beta chain features in type 1 diabetes. Overall study results and limits: In every one of the four CD4+ subsets, TCRB CDR3s were moderately but significantly shorter in Type 1 diabetes patients.

Their antigen targets remain unknown. Expressed TCRB transcripts got sequenced, as all isolated RNA was reverse transcribed. Sequenced by immunoSEQ multiplex PCR; TCRdb stores in-frame clones only, minus some. The repertoire holds 600,000 or so clones, about 14% seen once, with 0.03% to 0.045% in the top ten. Material: naive CD4+ T cells from blood. Receptor source: a man younger than 35 with type 1 diabetes.

The chain couples TRBV10-3 to TRBJ1-5; perhaps TRBD1 as D (6 bases). CDR1 is ENHRY, CDR2 SYGVKD, per germline. The CDR3 covers 15 residues. With 0 bases removed from V and 8 bases from J, the gap between germline ends came to 14 bases. The CDR3 sequence is CAISESITGLEPQHF. The CDR3 DNA follows: TGTGCCATCAGTGAGTCGATTACAGGGTTAGAGCCCCAGCATTTT.

The chain combines TRBV9 with TRBJ2-1, with D tentatively TRBD2 (5 bases). V lost 2 bases and J lost 6, with 21 bases in between. Germline V gene sequence: CDR1 SGDLS, CDR2 YYNGEE. The CDR3 runs 17 residues. CDR3 sequence (DNA): TGTGCCAGCAGCGTCCCCCAGGACGGGATGGTCATCAATGAGCAGTTCTTC. It encodes CASSVPQDGMVINEQFF.

This clone was found a few times. V usage is TRBV11-3 and J usage is TRBJ2-2, with 7 bases that match TRBD2. The V gene end was trimmed by 0 bases and the J gene end by 5 bases; junction bases not matched to a gene: 3. Germline CDR1 reads SGHNT; CDR2 reads YENEEA. This CDR3 region has 15 residues. CDR3 sequence reads: CASSLESGATGELFF. CDR3 nucleotide sequence: TGTGCCAGCAGCTTAGAGAGCGGGGCAACCGGGGAGCTGTTTTTT.

The genes are TRBV19 and TRBJ2-6, with D tentatively TRBD2 (5 bases). CDR3 length equals 19 residues. The V gene's germline CDR1 is LNHDA and CDR2 SQIVND (reference sequence). V was trimmed by 6 bases and J by 0 bases, leaving 21 bases between them. The CDR3 DNA is TGTGCCAGTAGCCCTCCCCGGCTAGCCCTGAGCTCTGGGGCCAACGTCCTGACTTTC. Translated: CASSPPRLALSSGANVLTF.

This chain joins TRBV6-5 and TRBJ2-4; D remains unclear. This CDR3 spans 13 amino acids. Trimming cost V 7 bases and J 5 bases, with 12 bases left between them. The germline gives CDR1 MNHEY, CDR2 SVGAGI. The CDR3 region is CASKEGFQNIQYF. Here the CDR3 DNA reads TGTGCCAGCAAGGAAGGTTTCCAAAACATTCAGTACTTC.

This clone was detected only a few times. The V gene is TRBV30, the J gene TRBJ1-2; perhaps TRBD1 as D (6 bases). With 2 bases removed from V and 8 bases from J, the gap between germline ends came to 15 bases. This CDR3 has 13 residues. Per germline, CDR1 GTSNPN and CDR2 SVGIG (reference sequence). The CDR3 spells CAWSPDSIRGYTF. CDR3 coding DNA: TGTGCCTGGAGTCCGGACAGCATAAGGGGCTACACCTTC.

This clone has only a few counts. This chain uses TRBV10-3 with TRBJ2-7; TRBD2 is a possible D gene (6 bases). This CDR3 is built from 15 residues. Trimming cost V 3 bases and J 0 bases, with 12 bases left between them. Per the germline V gene, CDR1 is ENHRY and CDR2 is SYGVKD. DNA for the CDR3: TGTGCCATCAGTGACGTTAGCGGCTTCTCCTACGAGCAGTACTTC. Translation: CAISDVSGFSYEQYF.

The CDR3 loop is CASSYQAWDYEQYF. CDR3 coding DNA: TGTGCCAGCAGCTACCAGGCCTGGGACTACGAGCAGTACTTC. The chain links TRBV5-4 to TRBJ2-7; D is ambiguous. The CDR3 runs 14 residues. Between the trimmed V and J ends, which lost 3 bases and 3 bases, there was a span of 13 bases. Germline V gene lookup returns CDR1 SGHNT and CDR2 YYREEE (reference sequence).

This clone was seen only a few times. The chain is built from TRBV30 and TRBJ1-1, with unresolved D. The CDR3 totals 11 residues. V gave up 7 bases and J gave up 1 base, with 7 bases separating them. Per the germline V gene, CDR1 is GTSNPN and CDR2 is SVGIG (reference sequence). The CDR3 reads CALNSNTEAFF. DNA of the CDR3: TGTGCCTTAAACTCGAACACTGAAGCTTTCTTT.

This clone turned up a few times. V gene TRBV6-5 combines with J gene TRBJ2-1; 7 positions match TRBD2. The length of the CDR3 is 15 residues. CDR1 is MNHEY, CDR2 SVGAGI, per germline. With 2 bases clipped from V and 7 bases from J, the junction kept 8 bases outside the gene matches. In DNA form, the CDR3 reads TGTGCCAGCAGTTACCTACGGGAGGTTAGGAATGAGCAGTTCTTC. Translation: CASSYLREVRNEQFF.

This clone has more than one count but fewer than ten. J is TRBJ2-1 and V is TRBV14; a possible D gene is TRBD2 (6 bases). CDR3 length: 15 residues. Between the trimmed V and J ends, which lost 7 bases and 0 bases, there was a span of 13 bases. CDR1 is SGHDN, CDR2 FVKESK, per germline. The CDR3, as DNA: TGTGCCAGCAACTGGGACTTCCTCTCCTACAATGAGCAGTTCTTC. Translated, it gives CASNWDFLSYNEQFF. The complete variable domain, with remaining parts taken from reference TRBV14 and TRBJ2-1, reads EAGVTQFPSHSVIEKGQTVTLRCDPISGHDNLYWYRRVMGKEIKFLLHFVKESKQDESGMPNNRFLAERTGGTYSTLKVQPAELEDSGVYFCASNWDFLSYNEQFFGPGTRLTVL.

The chain couples TRBV18 to TRBJ1-1; weak D call: TRBD1 (6 bases). V lost 0 bases and J 7 bases, leaving 15 bases between the germline ends. The CDR3 sequence is 15 residues long. Germline CDR1 reads KGHSH; CDR2 reads LQKENI. CDR3 amino acids: CASSPPVPGAGEAFF. In nucleotides, the CDR3 is TGTGCCAGCTCACCACCGGTCCCAGGGGCTGGTGAAGCTTTCTTT.

The chain uses TRBV7-9 and TRBJ1-1; tentative D call: TRBD1 (6 bases). V was cut by 1 base and J by 8 bases, with 17 bases left in between. The CDR3 consists of 15 residues. Germline V lookup: CDR1 SEHNR, CDR2 FQNEAQ (reference sequence). The CDR3 coding sequence is TGTGCCAGCAGCTTAGTGCCAGGGGCCTCTTGGGAAGCTTTCTTT. Encoded protein: CASSLVPGASWEAFF.

This clone appeared a few times. V gene TRBV5-1 combines with J gene TRBJ2-5; D possibly corresponds to TRBD1 (6 bases). CDR3 length: 15 amino acids. Germline V gene lookup returns CDR1 SGHRS and CDR2 YFSETQ. V lost 0 bases and J 4 bases, leaving 13 bases between the germline ends. The CDR3 reads CASSLVQGEGETQYF. The CDR3 DNA is TGCGCCAGCAGCTTGGTACAGGGAGAAGGAGAGACCCAGTACTTC.

This clone was detected only a few times. The chain is built from TRBV2 and TRBJ1-5; no definite D call. The CDR3 is 12 residues long. Looked up from germline, CDR1 is SNHLY and CDR2 is FYNNEI. The V end lost 8 bases, the J end lost 0 bases, and 5 bases lay between the germline ends. The CDR3 here is CASGSSNQPQHF. Written as DNA, the CDR3 is TGTGCCAGCGGATCTAGCAATCAGCCCCAGCATTTT.

This clone has a handful of counts. The chain is built from TRBV2 and TRBJ2-1, with TRBD2 matching over 11 bases. CDR1 SNHLY and CDR2 FYNNEI come from the germline V gene. V gave up 3 bases and J gave up 3 bases; unmatched junction bases: 4. This CDR3 spans 16 amino acids. CDR3 nucleotides: TGTGCCAGCAGTGATTTGCTAGCGGGAGGCTACAATGAGCAGTTCTTC. Its translation is CASSDLLAGGYNEQFF.

The rearrangement links TRBV29-1 to TRBJ2-2; D is unresolved. The CDR3 spans 14 residues. The V and J ends lost 6 bases and 2 bases respectively, with 13 bases between them. CDR1 is SQVTM and CDR2 is ANQGSEA in the germline V gene. For the CDR3, the DNA is TGCAGCGTGGGAACAGTACTTAACACCGGGGAGCTGTTTTTT. Residues: CSVGTVLNTGELFF.

V and J are TRBV5-4 and TRBJ2-1, with a possible D match to TRBD1 (5 bases). In germline, CDR1 is SGHNT, CDR2 YYREEE (reference sequence). The V end was cut by 7 bases, the J end by 7 bases, with 12 bases between. There are 12 residues in the CDR3. CDR3 DNA: TGTGCCAGCGCCACCCCAGGGAATGAGCAGTTCTTC. As protein: CASATPGNEQFF.

This clone turned up a few times. V and J are TRBV30 and TRBJ1-6; possible D gene TRBD1, 6 bases. The CDR3 contains 17 residues. With 7 bases removed from V and 0 bases from J, the gap between germline ends came to 19 bases. Germline loops: CDR1 GTSNPN, CDR2 SVGIG (reference sequence). The CDR3 loop reads CAYRDYAVSSYNSPLHF. CDR3 DNA sequence: TGTGCCTACAGGGACTACGCGGTTAGCTCCTATAATTCACCCCTCCACTTT.

This clone showed up just a few times. V gene TRBV7-8 combines with J gene TRBJ1-1; D ambiguous. The germline V gene encodes CDR1 SGHVS and CDR2 FQNEAQ. The CDR3 extends over 14 amino acids. Trimming cost V 5 bases and J 5 bases, with 15 bases left between them. The CDR3 DNA sequence: TGTGCCAGCAGCCAACCCGAAAGAAGGACTGAAGCTTTCTTT. Protein: CASSQPERRTEAFF.

This clone appeared a few times. The V call is TRBV5-1, the J call TRBJ2-5, with D unresolved. The CDR3 has 15 residues. The ends were cut back, 0 bases at V and 5 bases at J, with 14 bases in the middle. The germline V gene encodes CDR1 SGHRS and CDR2 YFSETQ. As DNA, the CDR3 is TGCGCCAGCAGCTTGGGGCAGACCCCTGGGGAGACCCAGTACTTC. The encoded protein is CASSLGQTPGETQYF.